This TCR beta chain was captured in a study of response to subunit inactivated influenza vaccine. Study-wide points: After each seasonal influenza vaccination, few new T cells are recruited, the authors suggested.

TCRdb reanalysed the RT-PCR reads using MiXCR and keeps one entry per CDR3 protein. The repertoire includes over 650,000 distinct CDR3 sequences, around 20% of them detected once, and approximately 11% sits in the top ten. Trimming stripped 3 bases from V and 4 bases from J, with 17 bases between. The CDR3 is 16 amino acids. Regarding this clonotype: Antigen unknown.

Specimen: PBMCs from blood, collected about 5 days after vaccination. The chain combines TRBV12-3 or TRBV12-4 with TRBJ2-3; D possibly matches TRBD1 or TRBD2 (5 bases each). This clonotype was obtained from a man aged 45-65 years who received an inactivated influenza vaccine. The CDR3 DNA follows: TGTGCCAGCAGTTTCCGAGGGGCCCGAATCCCAGATACGCAGTATTTT. It translates to CASSFRGARIPDTQYF.